This T cell receptor beta chain was profiled in a study of T cells in Graves' hyperthyroidism and ophthalmopathy. Note on this clonotype: As yet, its antigen is unknown.

Amplified regions were TCR beta CDR3 sequences from RNA transcripts. A first-round RT-PCR of the TCR CDR3 used the HTBI primer set. TCRdb passed the multiplex PCR reads through MiXCR, listing each CDR3 protein once. This sample has roughly 500,000 distinct CDR3 sequences, with about 45% found just once. Study-wide results and limits: Blood shared most expanded thyroid clonotypes above 0.001.

The sample consisted of peripheral blood or thyroid tissue (not recorded which). This receptor was taken from an adult woman with Graves' disease, either hyperthyroidism or ophthalmopathy (not recorded which).

The CDR3 spells CASSPDGATGELFF. The CDR3 DNA reads as TGTGCCAGCAGCCCCGACGGTGCCACCGGGGAGCTGTTTTTT. The genes are TRBV7-9 and TRBJ2-2; no clear D gene. The CDR3 length is 14 residues. Germline V CDR1 and CDR2: SEHNR, FQNEAQ (reference sequence). The V gene lost 5 bases and the J gene lost 4 bases, with 11 bases spanning the gap.